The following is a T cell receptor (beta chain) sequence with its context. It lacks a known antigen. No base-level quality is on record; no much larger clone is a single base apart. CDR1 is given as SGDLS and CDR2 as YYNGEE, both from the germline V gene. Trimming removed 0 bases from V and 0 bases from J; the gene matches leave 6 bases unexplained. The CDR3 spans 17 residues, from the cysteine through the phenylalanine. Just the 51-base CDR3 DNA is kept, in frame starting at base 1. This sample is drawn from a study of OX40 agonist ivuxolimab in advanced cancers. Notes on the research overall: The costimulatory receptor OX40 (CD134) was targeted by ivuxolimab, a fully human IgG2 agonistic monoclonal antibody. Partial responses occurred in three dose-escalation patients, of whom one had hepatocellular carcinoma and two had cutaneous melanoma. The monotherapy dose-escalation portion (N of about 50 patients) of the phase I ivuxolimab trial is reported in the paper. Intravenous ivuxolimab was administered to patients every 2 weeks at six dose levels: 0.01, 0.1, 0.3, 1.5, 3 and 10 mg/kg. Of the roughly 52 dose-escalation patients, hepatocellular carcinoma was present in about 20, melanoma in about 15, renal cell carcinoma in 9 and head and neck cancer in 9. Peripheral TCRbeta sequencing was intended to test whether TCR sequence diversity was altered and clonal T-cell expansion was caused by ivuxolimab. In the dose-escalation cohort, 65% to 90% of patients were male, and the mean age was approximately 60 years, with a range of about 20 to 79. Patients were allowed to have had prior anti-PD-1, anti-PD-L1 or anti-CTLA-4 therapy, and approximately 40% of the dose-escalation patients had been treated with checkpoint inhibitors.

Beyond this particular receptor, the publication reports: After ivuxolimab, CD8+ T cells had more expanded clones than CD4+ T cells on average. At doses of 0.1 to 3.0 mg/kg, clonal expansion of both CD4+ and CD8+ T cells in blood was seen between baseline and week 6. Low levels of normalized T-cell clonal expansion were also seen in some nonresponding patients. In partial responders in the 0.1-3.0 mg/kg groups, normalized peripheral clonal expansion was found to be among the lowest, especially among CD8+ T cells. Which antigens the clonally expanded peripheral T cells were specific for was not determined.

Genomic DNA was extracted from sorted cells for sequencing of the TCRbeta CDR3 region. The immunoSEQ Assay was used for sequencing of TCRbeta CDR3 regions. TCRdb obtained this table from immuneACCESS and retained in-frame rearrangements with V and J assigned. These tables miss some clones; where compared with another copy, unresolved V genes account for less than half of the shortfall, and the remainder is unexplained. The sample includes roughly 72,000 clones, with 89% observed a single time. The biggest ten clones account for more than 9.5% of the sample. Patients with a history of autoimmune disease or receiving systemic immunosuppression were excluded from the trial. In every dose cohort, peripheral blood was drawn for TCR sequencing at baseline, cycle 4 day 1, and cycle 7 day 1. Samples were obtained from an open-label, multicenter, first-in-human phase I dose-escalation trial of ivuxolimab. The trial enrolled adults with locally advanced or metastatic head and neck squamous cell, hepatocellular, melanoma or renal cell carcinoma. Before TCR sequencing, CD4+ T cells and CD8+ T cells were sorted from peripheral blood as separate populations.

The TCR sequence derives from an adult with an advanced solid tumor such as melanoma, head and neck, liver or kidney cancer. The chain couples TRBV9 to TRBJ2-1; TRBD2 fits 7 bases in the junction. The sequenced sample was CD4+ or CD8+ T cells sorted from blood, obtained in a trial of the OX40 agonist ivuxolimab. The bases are TGTGCCAGCAGCGTAGGCAGAGGGAGGGTCTCCTACAATGAGCAGTTCTTC. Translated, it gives CASSVGRGRVSYNEQFF. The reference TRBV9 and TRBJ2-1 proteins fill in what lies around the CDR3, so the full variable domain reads DSGVTQTPKHLITATGQRVTLRCSPRSGDLSVYWYQQSLDQGLQFLIQYYNGEERAKGNILERFSAQQFPDLHSELNLSSLELGDSALYFCASSVGRGRVSYNEQFFGPGTRLTVL.